Listed below are T cell receptor beta chains from one sample, sequenced in a study of spatial heterogeneity in lung cancer. TCRdb called the 5' RACE reads again in MiXCR, with one record for every CDR3 protein. The sample consists of 35,000 to 55,000 distinct CDR3 sequences, roughly 15% of them appearing once. The sample here was PBMCs, taken at surgery. The source is a male donor with early-stage non-small cell lung cancer. CDR3s include the opening cysteine and the closing phenylalanine or tryptophan. Each record gives: J gene, D gene, V gene, clone size, CDR3 protein, CDR3 DNA. D genes are given only for firm matches. Clone sizes are given selectively: once, few, many, or a class where the clone is expanded.

TRBJ1-1,.,TRBV7-3,many,CASSLALRTEAFF,TGTGCCAGCAGCTTAGCACTAAGGACTGAAGCTTTCTTT
TRBJ1-5,.,TRBV12-3/TRBV12-4,.,CASSPPQDSFSNQPQHF,TGTGCCAGCAGTCCCCCCCAAGACAGCTTTAGCAATCAGCCCCAGCATTTT
TRBJ1-2,.,TRBV5-5,.,CASSLAPGDGYTF,TGTGCCAGCAGCTTGGCTCCGGGAGATGGCTACACCTTC
TRBJ2-1,.,TRBV5-1,.,CASLPQGTVGNEQFF,TGCGCCAGCCTTCCCCAGGGGACCGTGGGCAATGAGCAGTTCTTC
TRBJ1-1,.,TRBV20-1,.,CSASPSGYTEAFF,TGCAGTGCTAGTCCTTCGGGTTACACTGAAGCTTTCTTT
TRBJ2-1,.,TRBV15,.,CATTGEESSYNEQFF,TGTGCCACCACAGGGGAAGAGAGCTCCTACAATGAGCAGTTCTTC
TRBJ2-2,.,TRBV10-3,few,CAISEGTSPGELFF,TGTGCCATCAGTGAGGGGACCAGCCCCGGGGAGCTGTTTTTT
TRBJ2-7,.,TRBV7-2,.,CASSLEAIPTYEQYF,TGTGCCAGCAGCTTAGAGGCCATTCCTACCTACGAGCAGTACTTC
TRBJ2-7,.,TRBV9,many,CASSVEASEQYF,TGTGCCAGCAGCGTAGAGGCGAGCGAGCAGTACTTC
TRBJ1-2,.,TRBV7-3,.,CASSLSVDGSGYTF,TGTGCCAGCAGCTTATCTGTCGATGGTAGTGGCTACACCTTC
TRBJ1-4,.,TRBV7-9,many,CASSLQGWKLFF,TGTGCCAGCAGCTTACAGGGGTGGAAACTGTTTTTT
TRBJ2-7,TRBD2,TRBV20-1,many,CSARVRELAASYEQYF,TGCAGTGCTAGAGTTCGCGAACTAGCGGCCTCCTACGAGCAGTACTTC
TRBJ1-4,.,TRBV20-1,.,CSAPSGEKLFF,TGCAGTGCCCCCTCTGGTGAAAAACTGTTTTTT
TRBJ1-5,.,TRBV6-2/TRBV6-3,.,CASSHRDQPQHF,TGTGCCAGCAGCCACAGGGATCAGCCCCAGCATTTT
TRBJ2-1,.,TRBV6-2/TRBV6-3,.,CASSTGLTYNEQFF,TGTGCCAGCAGCACCGGACTGACCTACAATGAGCAGTTCTTC
TRBJ2-7,TRBD1,TRBV7-8,many,CASVPQGVNHEQYF,TGTGCCTCTGTCCCCCAGGGGGTCAACCACGAGCAGTACTTC
TRBJ2-3,TRBD2,TRBV7-9,few,CASSLGGGTQYF,TGTGCCAGCAGCTTGGGCGGGGGAACGCAGTATTTT
TRBJ1-5,TRBD1,TRBV27,.,CASRSTGYSNQPQHF,TGTGCCAGCAGATCGACAGGGTATAGCAATCAGCCCCAGCATTTT
TRBJ1-2,TRBD1,TRBV7-2,many,CASSLVVGTGDGYTF,TGTGCCAGCAGCTTAGTCGTCGGGACAGGGGATGGCTACACCTTC
TRBJ1-6,.,TRBV9,many,CASSSQRTDSPLHF,TGTGCCAGCAGCTCGCAAAGGACTGATTCACCCCTCCACTTT
TRBJ1-1,TRBD1,TRBV7-2,few,CASRPYLQGVAEAFF,TGTGCCAGCAGACCTTACCTCCAGGGGGTCGCTGAAGCTTTCTTT
TRBJ1-1,TRBD1,TRBV12-3/TRBV12-4,.,CASSWDSLNTEAFF,TGTGCCAGCAGTTGGGACAGCTTGAACACTGAAGCTTTCTTT
TRBJ1-2,TRBD1,TRBV29-1,.,CSVVTGGLYYGYTF,TGCAGCGTTGTCACAGGGGGTTTGTACTATGGCTACACCTTC
TRBJ1-1,.,TRBV18,.,CASSSLQGRGTEAFF,TGTGCCAGCTCATCCCTACAGGGAAGAGGCACTGAAGCTTTCTTT
TRBJ1-1,.,TRBV3-1,few,CASSQDGAPMNTEAFF,TGTGCCAGCAGCCAAGATGGGGCGCCCATGAACACTGAAGCTTTCTTT
TRBJ2-5,TRBD1,TRBV7-2,.,CASSKTGLETQYF,TGTGCCAGCAGTAAGACAGGGTTAGAGACCCAGTACTTC
TRBJ2-5,TRBD1,TRBV28,.,CASSFALGTGRQETQYF,TGTGCCAGCAGTTTTGCCCTGGGGACAGGGAGACAAGAGACCCAGTACTTC
TRBJ2-7,TRBD1,TRBV10-1,.,CASSDTGGEQYF,TGCGCCAGCAGTGACACAGGGGGTGAGCAGTACTTC
TRBJ1-1,TRBD1,TRBV3-1,few,CASSLRGQGDTEAFF,TGTGCCAGCAGCCTCAGGGGACAGGGAGATACTGAAGCTTTCTTT
TRBJ2-2,TRBD2,TRBV7-8,many,CASSLFLAVSTGELFF,TGTGCCAGCAGCTTATTCCTAGCGGTGAGCACCGGGGAGCTGTTTTTT
TRBJ1-1,.,TRBV7-2,few,CASRSGPSISGEAFF,TGTGCCAGCAGATCCGGGCCCTCAATATCTGGTGAAGCTTTCTTT
TRBJ2-1,.,TRBV3-1,many,CASSQGRNTYNEQFF,TGTGCCAGCAGCCAAGGACGGAACACCTACAATGAGCAGTTCTTC
TRBJ2-5,TRBD2,TRBV14,many,CASSARLAGGQRETQYF,TGTGCCAGCAGCGCACGACTAGCGGGAGGCCAGAGAGAGACCCAGTACTTC
TRBJ1-1,.,TRBV6-5,few,CASRTHQGSVNTEAFF,TGTGCCAGCAGAACACACCAGGGGAGTGTGAACACTGAAGCTTTCTTT
TRBJ1-4,.,TRBV20-1,.,CSALDRRNEKLFF,TGCAGTGCTCTCGACAGGAGGAATGAAAAACTGTTTTTT
TRBJ2-7,.,TRBV28,.,CASSVFYEQYF,TGTGCCAGCAGCGTTTTCTACGAGCAGTACTTC
TRBJ2-7,.,TRBV5-1,few,CASSLAQAERDEQYF,TGCGCCAGCAGCTTGGCACAGGCCGAGAGAGACGAGCAGTACTTC
TRBJ2-1,TRBD1,TRBV5-5,.,CASSRLTGIPEQFF,TGTGCCAGCAGCCGGTTGACAGGGATCCCCGAGCAGTTCTTC
TRBJ2-1,TRBD2,TRBV5-1,many,CASSLSGRGTWEQFF,TGCGCCAGCAGCCTCAGCGGGAGGGGGACGTGGGAGCAGTTCTTC
TRBJ2-7,.,TRBV11-1,many,CASSLERMGEQYF,TGTGCCAGCAGCTTAGAAAGAATGGGCGAGCAGTACTTC
TRBJ1-1,.,TRBV18,few,CATSGSGATEAFF,TGTGCCACCTCAGGGAGTGGCGCCACTGAAGCTTTCTTT
TRBJ2-5,.,TRBV27,few,CASSLRHPPETQYF,TGTGCCAGCAGTCTAAGACACCCCCCAGAGACCCAGTACTTC
TRBJ2-3,.,TRBV20-1,few,CSARGSGSTDTQYF,TGCAGTGCCAGGGGTAGCGGGAGCACAGATACGCAGTATTTT
TRBJ2-2,.,TRBV9,.,CASSVVSNTGELFF,TGTGCCAGCAGCGTAGTATCGAACACCGGGGAGCTGTTTTTT
TRBJ1-6,.,TRBV5-5,.,CASSQVVPPNSPLHF,TGTGCCAGCAGCCAAGTGGTACCTCCGAATTCACCCCTCCACTTT
TRBJ2-1,.,TRBV19,many,CASSPGSYNEQFF,TGTGCCAGTAGCCCAGGCTCCTACAATGAGCAGTTCTTC
TRBJ2-3,TRBD2,TRBV20-1,few,CSLTTSGSPTDTQYF,TGCAGCCTTACGACTAGCGGGAGCCCCACAGATACGCAGTATTTT
TRBJ2-5,.,TRBV20-1,many,CSAIDRGGETQYF,TGCAGTGCTATCGACAGGGGAGGGGAGACCCAGTACTTC
TRBJ1-2,.,TRBV11-2,many,CASSLGAGRYGYTF,TGTGCCAGCAGCCTAGGGGCAGGGCGCTATGGCTACACCTTC
TRBJ2-3,.,TRBV24-1,few,CATSDPTGGGDTQYF,TGTGCCACCAGTGACCCTACCGGAGGTGGAGATACGCAGTATTTT
TRBJ1-4,TRBD1,TRBV10-2,many,CASGTGGNDEKLFF,TGCGCCAGCGGAACAGGGGGGAATGATGAAAAACTGTTTTTT
TRBJ2-7,.,TRBV11-2,few,CASSLDLDRPYEQYF,TGTGCCAGCAGCTTAGATTTGGACCGTCCCTACGAGCAGTACTTC
TRBJ1-2,TRBD1,TRBV5-5,.,CASSHLTGTLTIHGYTF,TGTGCCAGCAGCCACCTGACAGGGACCTTAACTATTCATGGCTACACCTTC
TRBJ1-2,.,TRBV6-2/TRBV6-3,.,CASSKSLTSLYGYTF,TGTGCCAGCAGTAAGTCCTTGACAAGTCTTTATGGCTACACCTTC
TRBJ2-1,TRBD2,TRBV28,few,CASSYLGGRGSYNEQFF,TGTGCCAGCAGCTACCTGGGGGGGAGGGGTTCCTACAATGAGCAGTTCTTC
TRBJ2-7,TRBD2,TRBV20-1,many,CSARDLKRGSSYEQYF,TGCAGTGCTAGAGATCTAAAGCGGGGGAGCTCCTACGAGCAGTACTTC
TRBJ2-7,TRBD1,TRBV25-1,many,CASRAGQGFNEQYF,TGTGCCAGCAGGGCGGGACAGGGGTTCAACGAGCAGTACTTC
TRBJ2-7,TRBD2,TRBV20-1,few,CSAGRGAQGEQYF,TGCAGTGCAGGGCGGGGGGCCCAGGGCGAGCAGTACTTC
TRBJ2-7,.,TRBV5-1,many,CASSPGDNSYEQYF,TGCGCCAGCAGCCCGGGGGACAACTCCTACGAGCAGTACTTC
TRBJ1-1,.,TRBV7-2,many,CASSLTENTEAFF,TGCGCCAGCAGCTTAACAGAAAACACTGAAGCTTTCTTT